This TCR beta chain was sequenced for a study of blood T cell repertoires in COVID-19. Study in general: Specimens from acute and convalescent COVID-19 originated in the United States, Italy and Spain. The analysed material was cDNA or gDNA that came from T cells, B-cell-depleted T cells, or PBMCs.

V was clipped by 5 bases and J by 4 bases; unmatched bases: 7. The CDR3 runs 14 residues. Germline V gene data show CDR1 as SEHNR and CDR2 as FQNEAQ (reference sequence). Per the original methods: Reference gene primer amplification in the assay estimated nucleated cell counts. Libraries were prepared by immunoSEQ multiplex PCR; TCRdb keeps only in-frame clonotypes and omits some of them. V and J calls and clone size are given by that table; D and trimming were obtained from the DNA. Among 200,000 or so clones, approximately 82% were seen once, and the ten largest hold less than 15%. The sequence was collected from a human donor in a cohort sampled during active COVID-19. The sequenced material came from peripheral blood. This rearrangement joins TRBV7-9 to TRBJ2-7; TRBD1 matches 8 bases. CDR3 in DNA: TGTGCCAGCAGCAGTTGGGACAGGACATACGAGCAGTACTTC. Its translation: CASSSWDRTYEQYF.